This TCR beta chain is drawn from a study of CD8 T cells in ankylosing spondylitis. Study-wide points: Reactive arthritis synovial fluid and blood were previously reported to contain some motif variants. Clones that were linked to disease were CD8+ and were relatively rare in peripheral blood. Apparently characteristic of ankylosing spondylitis blood was a TCR beta motif (about eight highly homologous variants). There was reportedly significant enrichment of clones that were disease-linked in matched ankylosing spondylitis synovial fluid.

V dropped 1 base and J dropped 2 bases, with 6 bases sitting between them. This CDR3 contains 13 residues. Germline CDR1 reads MNHNS; CDR2 reads SASEGT. Libraries of TCR beta came from quantitative 5'-RACE with molecular barcodes. MiXCR was run by TCRdb on the 5' RACE reads, yielding one entry per CDR3 protein. The table shows 500,000 to 650,000 distinct CDR3 sequences, with about 5.2% occurring only once. This clonotype was observed a few times. Antigen unknown. The sample taken for sequencing was blood, either unsorted or a sorted T cell fraction (not recorded which). This receptor was taken from a male donor with ankylosing spondylitis. J is TRBJ2-7 and V is TRBV6-1; tentatively, D is TRBD1 or TRBD2 (5 bases each). The CDR3 nucleotides read TGTGCCAGCAGTGAAGGGGGACCCTACGAGCAGTACTTC. Its protein is CASSEGGPYEQYF.